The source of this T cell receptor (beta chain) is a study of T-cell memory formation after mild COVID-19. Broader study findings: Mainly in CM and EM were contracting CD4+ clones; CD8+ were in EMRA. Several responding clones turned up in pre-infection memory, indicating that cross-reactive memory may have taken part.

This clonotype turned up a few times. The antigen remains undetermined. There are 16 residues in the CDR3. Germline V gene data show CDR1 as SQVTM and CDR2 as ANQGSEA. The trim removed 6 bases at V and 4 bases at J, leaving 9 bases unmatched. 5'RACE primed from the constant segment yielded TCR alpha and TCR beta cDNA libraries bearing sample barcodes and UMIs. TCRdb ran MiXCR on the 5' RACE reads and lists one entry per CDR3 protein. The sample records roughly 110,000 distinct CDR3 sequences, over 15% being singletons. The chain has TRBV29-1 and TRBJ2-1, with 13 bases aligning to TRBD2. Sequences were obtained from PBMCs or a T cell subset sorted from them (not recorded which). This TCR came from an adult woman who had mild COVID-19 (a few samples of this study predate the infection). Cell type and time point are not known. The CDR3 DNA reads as TGCAGCGTGGCCGGACTAGCGGGAGTAGGGTACAATGAGCAGTTCTTC. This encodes CSVAGLAGVGYNEQFF.